This entry describes one TCR beta chain. The sample belongs to a study of blood T cells in healthy people across ages. A second roughly 7 to 11 cycle PCR used barcoded and J-beta primers. Every cDNA molecule carried a tag from a template-switch adaptor bearing 12 random nucleotides. One entry per CDR3 protein, called by TCRdb with MiXCR from the 5' RACE reads. The repertoire holds over a million distinct CDR3 sequences, roughly 59% seen once, with under 8.5% in the top ten. This CDR3 region has 17 residues. Germline V gene data show CDR1 as SGHTA and CDR2 as FQGNSA. The trim removed 4 bases at V and 2 bases at J, leaving 7 bases unmatched.

Sequencing used blood. This receptor was taken from a man aged 18 to 29 in good health. The chain recombines TRBV7-2 with TRBJ1-4, with 10 bases fitting TRBD1. CDR3 in amino acids: CASSWGTGVITNEKLFF. The CDR3 coding sequence is TGTGCCAGCAGCTGGGGGACAGGGGTTATTACTAATGAAAAACTGTTTTTT.